This is a list of T cell receptor beta chains from one sample in a study of CD8 T cells in Susac syndrome. TCRdb itself ran the immunoSEQ multiplex PCR reads through MiXCR, one entry per CDR3 protein. The sample lists fewer than 85,000 distinct CDR3 sequences; approximately 93% were seen once. The sequenced sample consisted of CD8+ T cells from PBMCs. These receptors all stem from a human donor with Susac syndrome. Each CDR3 is given with its conserved first and last residue. A D gene is named only where the DNA matches it firmly.

TGTGCCAGCAGCCATAAGGCAAGACTAGCGGGGGACGATGAGCAGTTCTTC CASSHKARLAGDDEQFF TRBD2 TRBJ2-1 TRBV14
TGCAGCGTCCCCGGGGCGGTGAACACTGAAGCTTTCTTT CSVPGAVNTEAFF - TRBJ1-1 TRBV29-1
TGCGCCAGCAGTGAGTCGAGGTACTCCTACGAGCAGTACTTC CASSESRYSYEQYF - TRBJ2-7 TRBV10-2
TGCAGTGCTAGAGTCACGGGAGGTACGGGACAGATGAACACTGAAGCTTTCTTT CSARVTGGTGQMNTEAFF TRBD1 TRBJ1-1 TRBV20-1
TGTGCCATCAGTGGGGAGGAGGAGACCCAGTACTTC CAISGEEETQYF - TRBJ2-5 TRBV10-3
TGTGCCACCAGCCCAGAAGCGAGGGGCAAAGGGACCCAGTACTTC CATSPEARGKGTQYF - TRBJ2-5 TRBV15
TGTGCCAGCAGCTTATTACTAGGGGGGGCCACTGAAGCTTTCTTT CASSLLLGGATEAFF - TRBJ1-1 TRBV7-9
TGTGCCAGCAGCTCCCGCGGAAGCGGGGGTTCCTACGAGCAGTACTTC CASSSRGSGGSYEQYF TRBD2 TRBJ2-7 TRBV13
TGTGCCAGCAGCCAAGCCCCAGGATGGATGACTGAAGCTTTCTTT CASSQAPGWMTEAFF - TRBJ1-1 TRBV14
TGTGCCAGCAGTCCGACCCAACAGGGGGCGACGAGTTCCTATAATTCACCCCTCCACTTT CASSPTQQGATSSYNSPLHF TRBD1 TRBJ1-6 TRBV27